The present T cell receptor beta chain was sequenced within a study of blood T cell repertoires in COVID-19. About the research overall: Samples representing acute and convalescent COVID-19 were sourced from the United States, Italy and Spain.

Under the authors' procedure: Reference gene primer amplification in the assay estimated nucleated cell counts. Using immunoSEQ multiplex PCR, the repertoire was profiled, and TCRdb retains in-frame clones only, with some absent. That table gives V, J and clone size, and the DNA gave D and trimming. The sample gives 240,000 or so clones, approximately 87% of which show up once; roughly 5.8% is in the top ten. This CDR3 comprises 12 residues. V lost 7 bases and J lost 6, with 12 bases in between. The sequenced sample was peripheral blood. This TCR derives from a man between 60 and 75 years old with acute or convalescent COVID-19. The chain is built from TRBV12-3 or TRBV12-4 and TRBJ1-2; D perhaps matches TRBD1 (6 bases). The chain's CDR3 is CASNTGLHGYTF. The CDR3 DNA reads TGTGCCAGCAATACAGGGTTGCATGGCTACACCTTC.